This T cell receptor (beta chain) is from a study of T-cell reconstitution after alpha-beta-depleted transplantation in children (TCRdb year 2016). Some background on the complete study: T-cell immune reconstitution after TCRalphabeta/CD19-depleted allogeneic hematopoietic cell transplantation in children was quantitatively tracked in the study by means of TCR repertoire profiling.

Preparation of the library involved PCR. The data were produced on an Illumina HiSeq 2500. Molecular barcoding was employed in the preparation of TCR libraries, with unique molecular identifiers being used to normalize TCRbeta repertoire quantification. Through fastp at Q25 and MiXCR, TCRdb rebuilt clones from the public reads, retaining in-frame beta chains. Rows with one shared CDR3 protein collapse into an entry with the most common genes and DNA. The sample records about 410,000 distinct CDR3 sequences, just over 20% of which are singletons. The top ten constitute 3.5% to 4% of the sample. For this clonotype: Its binding antigen is unknown. A read error may explain this, as a much larger clone is one base away.

The sequence was collected from a human donor who donated a stem cell graft to a child with acute myeloid leukemia. Specimen: PBMCs from the stem cell graft donor, collected from the stem cell graft.

The CDR3 is CATQLNPQETQYF. The DNA is as follows: TGTGCCACCCAACTAAATCCCCAAGAGACCCAGTACTTC. In this chain, TRBV12-3 or TRBV12-4 is recombined with TRBJ2-5; the D gene identity is not certain. V is reduced by 10 bases and J by 1 base, leaving a spacing of 13 bases between them. Its CDR3 holds 13 amino acids, cysteine through phenylalanine. Just CDR3 DNA is preserved here, 39 bases in frame from base 1.